The rows below give T cell receptor beta chains drawn from one sample of a study of cytomegalovirus exposure and HLA in healthy donors. Assay used: immunoSEQ multiplex PCR; TCRdb lists only in-frame clones, some missing. The table records 150,000 to 200,000 clones, approximately 77% of them present only once. The specimen sequenced was PBMCs. These receptors all come from a male donor in good health and CMV-seropositive. CDR3s include the opening cysteine and the closing phenylalanine or tryptophan. A D gene is named only where the DNA matches it firmly. Size tells how often a clone was seen (once, few, many) or the class of an expanded clone, and some rows leave it out.

abundance: .
v_gene: TRBV7-9
j_gene: TRBJ2-7
d_gene: .
CDR3nt: TGTGCCAGCAGCTTAGGGCAGATCTACGAGCAGTACTTC
CDR3aa: CASSLGQIYEQYF

abundance: .
v_gene: TRBV5-1
j_gene: TRBJ1-5
d_gene: .
CDR3nt: TGCGCCAGCAGCCTCGACATTTCCAATCAGCCCCAGCATTTT
CDR3aa: CASSLDISNQPQHF

abundance: .
v_gene: TRBV6-1
j_gene: TRBJ1-5
d_gene: .
CDR3nt: TGTGCCAGCGGGGGTGGGGGGGCAGATCAGCCCCAGCATTTT
CDR3aa: CASGGGGADQPQHF

abundance: once
v_gene: TRBV5-5
j_gene: TRBJ1-6
d_gene: .
CDR3nt: TGTGCCAGCAGCTTGAAGGGGTGGAATTCACCCCTCCACTTT
CDR3aa: CASSLKGWNSPLHF

abundance: .
v_gene: TRBV16
j_gene: TRBJ1-1
d_gene: .
CDR3nt: TGTGCCAGCAGCCAAAGGACTGGGAAGTCTGAAGCTTTCTTT
CDR3aa: CASSQRTGKSEAFF

abundance: few
v_gene: TRBV6-5
j_gene: TRBJ1-3
d_gene: TRBD1
CDR3nt: TGTGCCAGCAGCCCGACAGGGTCTGGAAACACCATATATTTT
CDR3aa: CASSPTGSGNTIYF

abundance: .
v_gene: TRBV27
j_gene: TRBJ2-7
d_gene: .
CDR3nt: TGTGCCAGCAGTTTGGCAGGGGCGATGGACGAGCAGTACTTC
CDR3aa: CASSLAGAMDEQYF

abundance: .
v_gene: TRBV21-1
j_gene: TRBJ1-2
d_gene: .
CDR3nt: TGTGCCAGCAGCAAAGTGGTAGCAGGGGGCGAACGAGGCTACACCTTC
CDR3aa: CASSKVVAGGERGYTF

abundance: .
v_gene: TRBV2
j_gene: TRBJ1-1
d_gene: .
CDR3nt: TGTGCCAGCACCGAACGGGGGAACACTGAAGCTTTCTTT
CDR3aa: CASTERGNTEAFF

abundance: .
v_gene: TRBV28
j_gene: TRBJ2-7
d_gene: TRBD2
CDR3nt: TGTGCCAGCAGTCCCCGGGGTAGCGGGGTACTCGAGCAGTACTTC
CDR3aa: CASSPRGSGVLEQYF

abundance: .
v_gene: TRBV9
j_gene: TRBJ2-4
d_gene: TRBD2
CDR3nt: TGTGCCAGCAGCGGGGAGGGCTCGGAAAACATTCAGTACTTC
CDR3aa: CASSGEGSENIQYF

abundance: .
v_gene: TRBV5-6
j_gene: TRBJ2-7
d_gene: .
CDR3nt: TGTGCCAGCAGCGTCGACAGCCACCTTCCCCACGAGCAGTACTTC
CDR3aa: CASSVDSHLPHEQYF

abundance: .
v_gene: TRBV18
j_gene: TRBJ1-1
d_gene: .
CDR3nt: TGTGCCAGCTCCCTTAACAGGAGGGCGGCTTTCTTT
CDR3aa: CASSLNRRAAFF

abundance: .
v_gene: TRBV2
j_gene: TRBJ2-2
d_gene: .
CDR3nt: TGTGCCAGCAGTGCGGGGAACACCGGGGAGCTGTTTTTT
CDR3aa: CASSAGNTGELFF

abundance: few
v_gene: TRBV4-3
j_gene: TRBJ1-1
d_gene: .
CDR3nt: TGCGCCAGCAGCCAAGATCCAGGGATGAACACTGAAGCTTTCTTT
CDR3aa: CASSQDPGMNTEAFF

abundance: .
v_gene: TRBV18
j_gene: TRBJ2-7
d_gene: .
CDR3nt: TGTGCCAGCTCACCATTGAGAGACTACGAGCAGTACTTC
CDR3aa: CASSPLRDYEQYF

abundance: few
v_gene: TRBV9
j_gene: TRBJ2-7
d_gene: .
CDR3nt: TGTGCCAGCAGCGCGGACTGGGACTCCTACGAGCAGTACTTC
CDR3aa: CASSADWDSYEQYF

abundance: .
v_gene: TRBV5-1
j_gene: TRBJ2-2
d_gene: .
CDR3nt: TGCGCCAGCAGCGGAGGACAGTTGAACACCGGGGAGCTGTTTTTT
CDR3aa: CASSGGQLNTGELFF

abundance: .
v_gene: TRBV30
j_gene: TRBJ2-2
d_gene: TRBD1
CDR3nt: TGTGCCTGCCGGGGACAGGGGGCGGTCGGGGAGCTGTTTTTT
CDR3aa: CACRGQGAVGELFF

abundance: .
v_gene: TRBV9
j_gene: TRBJ2-5
d_gene: TRBD2
CDR3nt: TGTGCCAGCAGCGCCACCGCGGGGGGCCCACGGGAGACCCAGTACTTC
CDR3aa: CASSATAGGPRETQYF

abundance: .
v_gene: TRBV7-2
j_gene: TRBJ2-2
d_gene: .
CDR3nt: TGTGCCAGCAGCTTGGGCCACCGATGGGCCCGGGGGGGGGAGCTGTTTTTT
CDR3aa: CASSLGHRWARGGELFF

abundance: .
v_gene: TRBV4-1
j_gene: TRBJ1-1
d_gene: .
CDR3nt: TGCGCCAGCAGCCAAGCGATTGTGTACAGGGAAATGGGCACTGAAGCTTTCTTT
CDR3aa: CASSQAIVYREMGTEAFF

abundance: .
v_gene: TRBV11-1
j_gene: TRBJ1-1
d_gene: .
CDR3nt: TGTGCCAGCAGCTTGAACAGGGTGGTCTCGAACACTGAAGCTTTCTTT
CDR3aa: CASSLNRVVSNTEAFF

abundance: .
v_gene: TRBV7-9
j_gene: TRBJ1-2
d_gene: TRBD1
CDR3nt: TGTGCCAGCAGCTCACGGGACAGGGGCAACTATGGCTACACCTTC
CDR3aa: CASSSRDRGNYGYTF

abundance: .
v_gene: TRBV29-1
j_gene: TRBJ2-2
d_gene: TRBD1
CDR3nt: TGCAGCGTCGCCGGGACAGGGGGCACCGGGGAGCTGTTTTTT
CDR3aa: CSVAGTGGTGELFF

abundance: .
v_gene: TRBV11-2
j_gene: TRBJ2-7
d_gene: .
CDR3nt: TGTGCCAGCAGGGACATAACCTACGAGCAGTACTTC
CDR3aa: CASRDITYEQYF

abundance: .
v_gene: TRBV7-2
j_gene: TRBJ2-1
d_gene: TRBD2
CDR3nt: TGTGCCAGCAGGACCCGACTAGCGGGGGGCCTCAATGAGCAGTTCTTC
CDR3aa: CASRTRLAGGLNEQFF

abundance: .
v_gene: TRBV25-1
j_gene: TRBJ1-3
d_gene: TRBD1
CDR3nt: TGTGCCAGCAGTGACTCCCGCTCCGGGACAGTTGGAAACACCATATATTTT
CDR3aa: CASSDSRSGTVGNTIYF

abundance: .
v_gene: TRBV30
j_gene: TRBJ1-2
d_gene: .
CDR3nt: TGTGCCTGGAGAGCCTTCCACTCTAACTATGGCTACACCTTC
CDR3aa: CAWRAFHSNYGYTF

abundance: few
v_gene: TRBV4-1
j_gene: TRBJ1-6
d_gene: TRBD1
CDR3nt: TGCGCCAGCAGCCCCGCACAGGGGCTGAATTCACCCCTCCACTTT
CDR3aa: CASSPAQGLNSPLHF

abundance: few
v_gene: TRBV19
j_gene: TRBJ1-1
d_gene: .
CDR3nt: TGTGCCAGTAGCCCCTGGGGAGGGGGTAGGACTGAAGCTTTCTTT
CDR3aa: CASSPWGGGRTEAFF

abundance: .
v_gene: TRBV4-1
j_gene: TRBJ2-5
d_gene: .
CDR3nt: TGCGCCAGCAGCCAACCCTTAGGCGGAGAGACCCAGTACTTC
CDR3aa: CASSQPLGGETQYF

abundance: .
v_gene: TRBV14
j_gene: TRBJ2-1
d_gene: .
CDR3nt: TGTGCCAGCAGCCCACTCCGAGGATTCAATGAGCAGTTCTTC
CDR3aa: CASSPLRGFNEQFF

abundance: .
v_gene: TRBV5-8
j_gene: TRBJ2-3
d_gene: TRBD2
CDR3nt: TGTGCCAGCAGCCATTTTCAGACTAGCGGGGGGGCCACAGATACGCAGTATTTT
CDR3aa: CASSHFQTSGGATDTQYF

abundance: .
v_gene: TRBV6-6
j_gene: TRBJ2-2
d_gene: .
CDR3nt: TGTGCCAGCAGTTTCGTTACCGGGGAGCTGTTTTTT
CDR3aa: CASSFVTGELFF

abundance: .
v_gene: TRBV6-1
j_gene: TRBJ1-1
d_gene: TRBD1
CDR3nt: TGTGCCAGCAGAAAGGACAGGGCGGGCACTGAAGCTTTCTTT
CDR3aa: CASRKDRAGTEAFF

abundance: .
v_gene: TRBV11-2
j_gene: TRBJ2-2
d_gene: .
CDR3nt: TGTGCCAGCAACACCGTCCAGGGGAAGACCGGGGAGCTGTTTTTT
CDR3aa: CASNTVQGKTGELFF

abundance: .
v_gene: TRBV5-1
j_gene: TRBJ2-3
d_gene: TRBD1
CDR3nt: TGCGCCAGCAGCTTGGCACAGGGGTTTCCAGGTACGCAGTATTTT
CDR3aa: CASSLAQGFPGTQYF

abundance: .
v_gene: TRBV29-1
j_gene: TRBJ1-2
d_gene: TRBD1
CDR3nt: TGCAGCGCCGGGGGACAGGGGTTGGGTGGCTACACCTTC
CDR3aa: CSAGGQGLGGYTF

abundance: few
v_gene: TRBV5-5
j_gene: TRBJ1-1
d_gene: .
CDR3nt: TGTGCCAGCAATAGCGGGGTTAAGACTGAAGCTTTCTTT
CDR3aa: CASNSGVKTEAFF

abundance: .
v_gene: TRBV7-9
j_gene: TRBJ2-3
d_gene: .
CDR3nt: TGTGCCAGCAGCTTACAGGGTGGCACAGATACGCAGTATTTT
CDR3aa: CASSLQGGTDTQYF

abundance: .
v_gene: TRBV5-4
j_gene: TRBJ2-3
d_gene: TRBD2
CDR3nt: TGTGCCAGCAGCTTAGAGGGACTAGCGGGGTCTACCACAGATACGCAGTATTTT
CDR3aa: CASSLEGLAGSTTDTQYF

abundance: .
v_gene: TRBV7-9
j_gene: TRBJ2-2
d_gene: .
CDR3nt: TGTGCCAGCAGCTTTCAAGAGGTCGGGGAGCTGTTTTTT
CDR3aa: CASSFQEVGELFF

abundance: few
v_gene: TRBV6-1
j_gene: TRBJ1-2
d_gene: .
CDR3nt: TGTGCCAGCAGTGAAGAGCTTGTCTATGGCTACACCTTC
CDR3aa: CASSEELVYGYTF

abundance: .
v_gene: TRBV29-1
j_gene: TRBJ2-7
d_gene: .
CDR3nt: TGCAGCGTTGTTTTAGGAAACAGGGCGGCCTACGAGCAGTACTTC
CDR3aa: CSVVLGNRAAYEQYF

abundance: once
v_gene: TRBV5-4
j_gene: TRBJ2-3
d_gene: .
CDR3nt: TGTGCCAGCAGCTTGGGGGGCCCGGATACGCAGTATTTT
CDR3aa: CASSLGGPDTQYF

abundance: .
v_gene: TRBV2
j_gene: TRBJ1-4
d_gene: TRBD1
CDR3nt: TGTGCCAGCAGCGACAGGGTACCGGAAGATGAAAAACTGTTTTTT
CDR3aa: CASSDRVPEDEKLFF

abundance: .
v_gene: TRBV5-1
j_gene: TRBJ1-1
d_gene: .
CDR3nt: TGCGCCAGCAGCTCCTTAACAGGGAACCCTGAAGCTTTCTTT
CDR3aa: CASSSLTGNPEAFF